The T cell receptor beta chain described here comes from a study of CD4 T cells in relation to SARS-CoV-2 and coronaviruses. Study at large: After around 10 days of antigen culture, PBMC TCR beta CDR3s were sequenced. Study results and caveats: The cross-reactivity analysis covered only spike protein, not other viral proteins.

V lost 6 bases, J lost 9 bases, and 18 bases lay in between. The germline V gene encodes CDR1 SGHAT and CDR2 FQNNGV. The CDR3 has 15 amino acids. A note on this clone: As yet, its antigen is unknown.

The unexposed donors gave CD4+ T cells in about 2011-2018, prior to COVID-19. The cells were cultured for about ten days before CD4+ T cells were isolated. Clones were sequenced by immunoSEQ multiplex PCR, and TCRdb holds only the in-frame ones, with some missing. Of roughly 25,000 clones in the sample, 70% to 80% were seen once. The sample comprised CD4+ T cells from PBMCs, cultured in vitro. The sequence was obtained from a human donor in good health. The chain links TRBV11-2 to TRBJ1-6, with D perhaps matching TRBD1 (5 bases). The CDR3, as DNA: TGTGCCAGCAGACCGGGGCCTCGAGGGATTTCACCCCTCCACTTT. Its translation: CASRPGPRGISPLHF.